The T cell receptor (beta chain) described here comes from a study of follicular helper T cells after annual influenza vaccination. For the study at large: For some subjects, blood spans the 2013-2014, 2014-2015 and 2015-2016 annual vaccinations. Overall study results and limits: Plasmablast frequency change correlated with clonality change in ICOS+CD38+ cTfh.

The V and J ends lost 5 bases and 6 bases respectively, with 12 bases between them. Looked up from germline, CDR1 is SGHNT and CDR2 is YENEEA. This CDR3 is built from 13 residues. Time point described: 2015-2016 season, 7 days after influenza vaccination. Worth noting for this clone: Its target is unknown.

TCRB was sequenced at Survey level resolution. Sequencing was performed with immunoSEQ multiplex PCR; in TCRdb, only in-frame clones are kept and a portion is missing. The repertoire includes some 9,800 clones, around 78% of them detected once, and about 0.36% sits in the top ten. The chain couples TRBV11-3 to TRBJ2-3; D unclear. The material was CXCR5- memory CD4+ T cells sorted from blood, obtained 7 days after influenza vaccination. This receptor was identified in an adult who received the influenza vaccine. CDR3 sequence (DNA): TGTGCCAGCAGCGCGCAGCTTGGGGATACGCAGTATTTT. This codes for CASSAQLGDTQYF.